Below are 23 T cell receptor beta chains sequenced from a single sample in a study of blood T cell repertoires in COVID-19. The protocol was immunoSEQ multiplex PCR, while the TCRdb copy is restricted to in-frame clones and leaves out a portion. Here the sample spans 130,000 or so clones, about 90% being singletons. The sequenced sample consisted of peripheral blood. These receptors came from a woman aged 50 to 60 who had recovered from COVID-19.

As concerns this clone: Other DNA sequences in the same sample also yield this CDR3. This chain connects TRBV27 to TRBJ1-2, with D possibly TRBD1 on 6 matching bases. V dropped 4 bases and J dropped 8 bases, with 11 bases sitting between them. The CDR3 loop spans 12 amino acids. Germline-derived CDR1 and CDR2 are MNHEY and SMNVEV (reference sequence). The CDR3 loop reads CASSSPGVGYTF. Written as DNA, the CDR3 is TGTGCCAGCAGTTCGCCAGGGGTGGGCTACACCTTC.

V gene TRBV4-2 combines with J gene TRBJ1-2, with D possibly matching TRBD1 (5 bases). V dropped 3 bases and J dropped 4 bases, with 9 bases sitting between them. Germline V gene lookup returns CDR1 LGHNA and CDR2 YNFKEQ. The CDR3 length is 13 residues. CDR3 coding DNA: TGTGCCAGCAGCCACCAAGACAGCTATGGCTACACCTTC. Amino acids: CASSHQDSYGYTF.

The count of this clone is one. V and J are TRBV28 and TRBJ2-1, with D possibly TRBD2 on 6 matching bases. In germline, CDR1 is MDHEN, CDR2 SYDVKM. The CDR3 sequence is 15 residues long. The ends were cut back, 2 bases at V and 5 bases at J, with 13 bases in the middle. Written as DNA, the CDR3 is TGTGCCAGCAGTTTAGGAGGGGTCATTAACAATGAGCAGTTCTTC. Residues: CASSLGGVINNEQFF.

The chain is built from TRBV7-9 and TRBJ1-2; D unclear. CDR3 size: 15 residues. Trimming cost V 7 bases and J 0 bases, with 15 bases left between them. Germline V gene sequence: CDR1 SEHNR, CDR2 FQNEAQ (reference sequence). The CDR3 DNA reads as TGTGCCAGCACTTCTAGCGACTCGGCTAACTATGGCTACACCTTC. This encodes CASTSSDSANYGYTF.

J is TRBJ2-1 and V is TRBV5-1; 7 bases are shared with TRBD2. V shed 9 bases and J 3 bases; nucleotides not matched to a gene: 9. This CDR3 has 14 amino acids. The germline gives CDR1 SGHRS, CDR2 YFSETQ. The CDR3 DNA reads as TGCGCCACCACTCGGGGGGAGGACTACAATGAGCAGTTCTTC. This gives the protein CATTRGEDYNEQFF.

This clone appeared a single time. The chain is built from TRBV19 and TRBJ1-1; 8 bases map to TRBD1. The CDR3 loop spans 15 amino acids. J gave up 2 bases and V 4 bases, and 6 bases lay outside the gene matches. Germline CDR1 and CDR2: LNHDA and SQIVND (reference sequence). CDR3 protein: CASSKDRGGNTEAFF. CDR3 sequence (DNA): TGTGCCAGTAGTAAAGACAGGGGCGGAAACACTGAAGCTTTCTTT.

V usage is TRBV5-1 and J usage is TRBJ1-2, with D possibly matching TRBD1 (6 bases). The V end was cut by 7 bases, the J end by 8 bases, with 24 bases between. Germline V gene data show CDR1 as SGHRS and CDR2 as YFSETQ. The CDR3 has 15 residues. CDR3 DNA sequence: TGCGCCAGCTCCGAGGGGGACCCAGTACCTATCGGCTACACCTTC. The encoded protein is CASSEGDPVPIGYTF.

CDR3 residues: CASSRTGFNTEAFF. CDR3 sequence (DNA): TGTGCCAGCTCACGGACAGGTTTCAACACTGAAGCTTTCTTT. The chain combines TRBV18 with TRBJ1-1; 7 bases are a match to TRBD1. Germline V CDR1 and CDR2: KGHSH, LQKENI. This CDR3 comprises 14 residues. The junction had 4 bases not matched to a gene; V was cut back by 4 bases and J by 2 bases.

The chain carries TRBV6-6 and TRBJ1-2; possibly TRBD1 for D (5 bases). CDR1 is MNHNY, CDR2 SVGAGI, per germline (reference sequence). The CDR3 totals 12 residues. Trimming pared 5 bases from V and 5 bases from J, leaving 9 bases between. CDR3 in DNA: TGTGCCAGCAGTGCAGGGATTTATGGCTACACCTTC. It yields the protein CASSAGIYGYTF.

J is TRBJ2-7 and V is TRBV5-4; 11 nucleotides agree with TRBD2. This CDR3 is 15 amino acids long. Trimming removed 3 bases from V and 0 bases from J; junction bases left unmatched: 2. The germline V gene has CDR1 SGHNT and CDR2 YYREEE (reference sequence). The CDR3 region has the DNA TGTGCCAGCAGCTCGCTAGCGGGGGGCTCCTACGAGCAGTACTTC. This sequence encodes CASSSLAGGSYEQYF.

This clone was detected only a few times. The V gene is TRBV21-1, the J gene TRBJ2-3; the table's D call, TRBD1, has no DNA check behind it. TRBV21-1 is deemed a pseudogene. The CDR3 contains 14 residues. This chain's CDR3 is CASSLPTATDTQYF. Here the CDR3 DNA reads TGTGCCAGCAGCCTACCGACAGCCACAGATACGCAGTATTTT.

The chain combines TRBV27 with TRBJ1-2, with D possibly TRBD1 on 6 matching bases. The ends were cut back, 3 bases at V and 4 bases at J, with 15 bases in the middle. Germline loops: CDR1 MNHEY, CDR2 SMNVEV (reference sequence). CDR3 size: 15 residues. The CDR3 bases are TGTGCCAGCAGTTTTACAGGGACGTTTAGCTATGGCTACACCTTC. Protein product: CASSFTGTFSYGYTF.

V usage is TRBV5-1 and J usage is TRBJ2-5; possibly TRBD1 for D (5 bases). V dropped 7 bases and J dropped 5 bases, with 15 bases sitting between them. The CDR3 is made up of 13 amino acids. The germline CDR1 and CDR2 sequences are SGHRS and YFSETQ. The CDR3 DNA is TGCGCCAGCGTACAAGGGGTGGAGGAGACCCAGTACTTC. This sequence encodes CASVQGVEETQYF.

This chain links TRBV14 with TRBJ2-7, with 7 bases matching TRBD1. CDR3 length: 16 amino acids. Germline CDR1 is SGHDN and CDR2 is FVKESK. V shed 4 bases and J 2 bases; nucleotides not matched to a gene: 11. The CDR3, as DNA: TGTGCCAGCAGCCCTAGACAGGGCCTAACAGCCTACGAGCAGTACTTC. This translates into CASSPRQGLTAYEQYF.

The chain couples TRBV5-6 to TRBJ2-4; 11 positions match TRBD2. J was trimmed by 5 bases and V by 4 bases; bases with no gene match: 8. There are 16 residues in the CDR3. Germline V gene sequence: CDR1 SGHDT, CDR2 YYEEEE. The CDR3 nucleotides are TGTGCCAGCAGCCTGTTAGCGGGGGGGCCCGAAAACATTCAGTACTTC. This codes for CASSLLAGGPENIQYF. Based on the CDR3 plus reference TRBV5-6 and TRBJ2-4, the full variable domain is DAGVTQSPTHLIKTRGQQVTLRCSPKSGHDTVSWYQQALGQGPQFIFQYYEEEERQRGNFPDRFSGHQFPNYSSELNVNALLLGDSALYLCASSLLAGGPENIQYFGAGTRLSVL.

The genes are TRBV5-8 and TRBJ1-2; no definite D call. Germline CDR1 and CDR2: SGHTS and YDEGEE. With 4 bases removed from V and 0 bases from J, the gap between germline ends came to 10 bases. This CDR3 is built from 14 residues. DNA of the CDR3: TGTGCCAGCAGCGGGCAGCCAGCTAACTATGGCTACACCTTC. This gives the protein CASSGQPANYGYTF. Complete variable domain (other parts from reference TRBV5-8 and TRBJ1-2): EAGVTQSPTHLIKTRGQQATLRCSPISGHTSVYWYQQALGLGLQFLLWYDEGEERNRGNFPPRFSGRQFPNYSSELNVNALELEDSALYLCASSGQPANYGYTFGSGTRLTVV.

The chain links TRBV14 to TRBJ2-7, with D possibly matching TRBD1 (5 bases). Germline assignment: CDR1 SGHDN and CDR2 FVKESK. The CDR3 is made up of 13 amino acids. Trimming took off 9 bases at V and 2 bases at J, with 14 bases between the two ends. The CDR3 loop is CASQVGPAYEQYF. DNA for the CDR3: TGTGCCAGTCAGGTGGGGCCCGCCTACGAGCAGTACTTC.

The V gene is TRBV27, the J gene TRBJ2-3, with TRBD1 matching over 9 bases. Germline CDR1 MNHEY, CDR2 SMNVEV (reference sequence). This CDR3 spans 16 amino acids. Trimming at V came to 3 bases and at J to 1 base, leaving 5 bases not matched to a gene. CDR3 loop: CASSFDRGLGTDTQYF. CDR3 DNA sequence: TGTGCCAGCAGTTTTGACAGGGGGTTAGGCACAGATACGCAGTATTTT.

The CDR3 spells CASSSGTATDGYTF. The CDR3 DNA follows: TGTGCCAGCAGCTCCGGGACTGCGACCGATGGCTACACCTTC. The chain employs TRBV5-5 and TRBJ1-2, with a weak D call TRBD1 (5 bases). The CDR3 spans 14 residues. V dropped 3 bases and J dropped 6 bases, with 15 bases sitting between them. Looked up from germline, CDR1 is SGHKS and CDR2 is YYEKEE (reference sequence).

This chain links TRBV4-1 with TRBJ1-4, with TRBD1 identical over 9 bases. This CDR3 region has 15 residues. Germline CDR1 MGHRA, CDR2 YSYEKL. Germline trimming cut 7 bases from V and 6 bases from J; bases unmatched to any gene: 9. The CDR3 is CASTRNRGPDEKLFF. CDR3 DNA sequence: TGCGCCAGCACCCGGAACAGGGGGCCGGATGAAAAACTGTTTTTT.

This clone occurred a few times. For the CDR3, the DNA is TGTGCCAGCAGTGTATCCGGGGGGCTAAGCTCCTACGAGCAGTACTTC. Amino acids: CASSVSGGLSSYEQYF. V usage is TRBV6-1 and J usage is TRBJ2-7; a weak D match, TRBD2 (7 bases). Germline V gene lookup returns CDR1 MNHNS and CDR2 SASEGT. Trimming stripped 4 bases from V and 0 bases from J, with 16 bases between. CDR3 length: 16 residues.

The gene calls are TRBV6-2 or TRBV6-3 and TRBJ2-7; 12 nucleotides agree with TRBD2. The ends lost 4 bases at V and 7 bases at J; junction bases unmatched: 8. Germline V lookup: CDR1 MNHEY, CDR2 SVGEGT. This CDR3 comprises 15 residues. The CDR3 reads CASSFGLAGTMEQYF. CDR3 sequence (DNA): TGTGCCAGCAGTTTTGGACTAGCGGGAACAATGGAGCAGTACTTC.

The chain couples TRBV13 to TRBJ1-3; possible D gene TRBD1, 5 bases. The CDR3 is made up of 17 amino acids. Germline assignment: CDR1 PRHDT and CDR2 FYEKMQ (reference sequence). With 8 bases removed from V and 4 bases from J, the gap between germline ends came to 24 bases. CDR3 protein: CASRSIGWGVRGNTIYF. The CDR3 coding sequence is TGTGCCAGCCGCTCAATAGGGTGGGGCGTGAGGGGAAACACCATATATTTT.